This T cell receptor beta chain was identified in a study of blood T cell repertoires in COVID-19. Overall study: COVID-19 samples, acute and convalescent, were from the United States, Italy and Spain. The cDNA or gDNA used as material had been derived from T cells, B-cell-depleted T cells, or PBMCs.

In the original processing: Amplification of reference gene primers provided the estimated nucleated cell counts. Profiled with immunoSEQ multiplex PCR; TCRdb holds only in-frame clones, not every one. That table gives V, J and clone size, and the DNA gave D and trimming. In the table there are around 250,000 clones, roughly 88% of which are singletons. V lost 2 bases and J lost 5; bases outside the gene matches: 16. Germline-derived CDR1 and CDR2 are KGHSH and LQKENI. The CDR3 sequence is 18 residues long. The material sequenced was peripheral blood. The receptor was derived from a man aged 30-40 years who had recovered from COVID-19. The genes are TRBV18 and TRBJ1-2; the match to TRBD1 covers 8 bases. The CDR3 reads CASSPGQPGGRTYYGYTF. CDR3 coding DNA: TGTGCCAGCTCACCAGGTCAGCCAGGGGGCCGGACTTATTATGGCTACACCTTC.